This TCR beta chain was profiled in a study of T-cell memory formation after mild COVID-19. Points from the study as a whole: Among clones peaking at day 37 in the second wave, SARS-CoV-2 specificity remained unconfirmed.

Germline V gene lookup returns CDR1 SGDLS and CDR2 YYNGEE. The CDR3 contains 15 residues. Trimming removed 2 bases from V and 8 bases from J, with 17 bases in between. This clonotype was seen more than once but under ten times. The antigen remains unidentified. TCR alpha and TCR beta cDNA libraries with sample barcodes and UMIs came from 5'RACE using constant-segment primers. Using its own MiXCR run on the 5' RACE reads, TCRdb lists one record per CDR3 protein. The sample lists around 390,000 distinct CDR3 sequences, approximately 15% occurring once. Sequencing was done on a sample of PBMCs or a T cell subset sorted from them (not recorded which). The J gene is TRBJ2-1, the V gene TRBV9, with a possible D match to TRBD2 (6 bases). The sequence came from a young man who had mild COVID-19 (a few samples of this study predate the infection). Cell type and time point are not known. CDR3 region: CASSVSTTSLDEQFF. The CDR3 nucleotides are TGTGCCAGCAGCGTGAGTACGACTAGTCTCGATGAGCAGTTCTTC.